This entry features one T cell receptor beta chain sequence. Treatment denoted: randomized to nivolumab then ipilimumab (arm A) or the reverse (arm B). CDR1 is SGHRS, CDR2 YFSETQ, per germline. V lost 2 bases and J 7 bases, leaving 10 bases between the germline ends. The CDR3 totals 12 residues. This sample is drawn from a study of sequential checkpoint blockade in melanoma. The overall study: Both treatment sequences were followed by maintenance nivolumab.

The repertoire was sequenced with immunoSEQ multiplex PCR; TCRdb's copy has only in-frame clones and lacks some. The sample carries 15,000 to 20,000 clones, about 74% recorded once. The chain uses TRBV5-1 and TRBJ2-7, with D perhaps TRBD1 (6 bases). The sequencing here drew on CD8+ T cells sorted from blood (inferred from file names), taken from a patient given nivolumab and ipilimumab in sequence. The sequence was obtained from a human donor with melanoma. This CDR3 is CASSFQQGEQYF. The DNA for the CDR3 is TGCGCCAGCAGCTTTCAGCAGGGGGAGCAGTACTTC.